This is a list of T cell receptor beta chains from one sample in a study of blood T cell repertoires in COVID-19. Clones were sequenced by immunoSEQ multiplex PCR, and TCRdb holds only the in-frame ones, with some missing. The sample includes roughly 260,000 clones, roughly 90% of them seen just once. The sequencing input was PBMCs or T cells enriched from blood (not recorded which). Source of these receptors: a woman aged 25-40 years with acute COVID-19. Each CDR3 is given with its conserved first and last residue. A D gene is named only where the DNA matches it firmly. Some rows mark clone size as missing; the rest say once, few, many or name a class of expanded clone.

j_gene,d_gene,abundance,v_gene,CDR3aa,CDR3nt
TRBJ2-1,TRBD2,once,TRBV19,CASSKGLAATNEQFF,TGTGCCAGTAGTAAGGGACTAGCGGCTACCAATGAGCAGTTCTTC
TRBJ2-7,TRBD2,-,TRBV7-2,CASSSRTSGSLAYEQYF,TGTGCCAGCAGCTCTAGGACTAGCGGGAGTCTAGCCTACGAGCAGTACTTC
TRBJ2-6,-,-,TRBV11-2,CASSLDQSGANVLTF,TGTGCCAGCAGCTTAGACCAGTCTGGGGCCAACGTCCTGACTTTC
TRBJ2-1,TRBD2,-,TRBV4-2,CASSQRLAGGNEQFF,TGTGCCAGCAGCCAGAGACTAGCGGGAGGGAATGAGCAGTTCTTC
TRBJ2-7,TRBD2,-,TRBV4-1,CASSRLAMLDEQYF,TGCGCCAGCAGCCGACTAGCTATGTTGGACGAGCAGTACTTC
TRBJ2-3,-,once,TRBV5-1,CASSPYREDTQYF,TGCGCCAGCAGCCCGTACAGGGAGGATACGCAGTATTTT
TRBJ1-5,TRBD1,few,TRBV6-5,CASSRGQGALQPQHF,TGTGCCAGCAGTAGAGGACAGGGGGCCTTGCAGCCCCAGCATTTT
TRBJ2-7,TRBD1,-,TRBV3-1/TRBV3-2,CASNSGTGPYEQYF,TGTGCCAGCAACTCCGGGACAGGGCCCTACGAGCAGTACTTC
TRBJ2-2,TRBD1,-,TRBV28,CASSLGQGSTGELFF,TGTGCCAGCAGTTTGGGACAGGGTAGCACCGGGGAGCTGTTTTTT
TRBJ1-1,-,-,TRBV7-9,CASSSPAEAFF,TGTGCCAGCAGCTCCCCGGCTGAAGCTTTCTTT
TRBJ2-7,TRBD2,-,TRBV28,CASNGAGGGYEQYF,TGTGCCAGCAACGGGGCGGGAGGGGGGTACGAGCAGTACTTC
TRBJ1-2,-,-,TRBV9,CASSANRDTNYGYTF,TGTGCCAGCAGCGCAAACCGGGACACAAACTATGGCTACACCTTC
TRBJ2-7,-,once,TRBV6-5,CASSPRSGSYEQYF,TGTGCCAGCAGTCCACGATCCGGGTCCTACGAGCAGTACTTC
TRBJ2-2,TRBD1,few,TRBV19,CASSSRTGGRGRELFF,TGTGCCAGTAGTAGTCGGACAGGGGGCCGGGGTAGGGAGCTGTTTTTT
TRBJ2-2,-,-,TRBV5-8,CASSLIVRAANTGELFF,TGTGCCAGCAGCTTGATCGTGAGGGCCGCGAACACCGGGGAGCTGTTTTTT
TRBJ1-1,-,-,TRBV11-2,CASSPQNMNTEAFF,TGTGCCAGCAGCCCACAGAACATGAACACTGAAGCTTTCTTT
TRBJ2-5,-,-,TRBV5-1,CASSLVDRQETQYF,TGCGCCAGCAGCTTGGTGGACAGACAAGAGACCCAGTACTTC
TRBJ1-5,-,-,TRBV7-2,CAISRASNQPQHF,TGTGCTATTTCGAGGGCTAGCAATCAGCCCCAGCATTTT